The 9 T cell receptor beta chains reported below all come from one sample, sequenced in a study of cytomegalovirus exposure and HLA in healthy donors (dated by TCRdb to about 2017). Library prep was done by the immunoSEQ multiplex PCR assay. TCRdb retrieved this table from immuneACCESS and kept in-frame rearrangements only. Not all clones are present; in checked studies, unresolved V genes account for under half, and no reason is known for the remainder. The sample table holds 110,000 to 150,000 clones, of which 90% to 95% were seen once. The ten largest clones take up under 0.8% of the sample. Specimen: PBMCs. The receptors shown here come from a man aged 18 to 29 in good health and CMV-seronegative.

The chain links TRBV5-1 to TRBJ2-7; D is possibly TRBD2 (6 bases). Trimming cost V 3 bases and J 0 bases, with 7 bases left between them. The CDR3 runs 13 residues. CDR1 and CDR2 (germline): SGHRS, YFSETQ. The CDR3 is CASSSGLSYEQYF. CDR3 DNA: TGCGCCAGCAGCTCGGGACTCTCCTACGAGCAGTACTTC.

The rearrangement links TRBV11-3 to TRBJ1-3; TRBD1 matches at 7 bases. This CDR3 spans 15 amino acids. V shed 5 bases and J 4 bases; nucleotides not matched to a gene: 8. The germline gives CDR1 SGHNT, CDR2 YENEEA. CDR3 residues: CASSRQTGSGNTIYF. CDR3 DNA sequence: TGTGCCAGCAGCCGGCAGACAGGGTCCGGAAACACCATATATTTT.

The chain couples TRBV4-2 to TRBJ2-3; 13 bases map to TRBD2. This CDR3 has 18 amino acids. Trimming cost V 2 bases and J 1 base; bases outside gene matches: 6. Germline assignment: CDR1 LGHNA and CDR2 YNFKEQ. CDR3: CASSQIGLAGARTDTQYF. CDR3 nucleotide sequence: TGTGCCAGCAGCCAAATTGGACTAGCGGGGGCCCGCACAGATACGCAGTATTTT.

This clone was picked up a small number of times. V usage is TRBV6-5 and J usage is TRBJ1-2; D not resolved. The germline V and J ends were trimmed by 0 bases and 4 bases, with 15 bases remaining between them. The CDR3 covers 16 residues. The germline V gene encodes CDR1 MNHEY and CDR2 SVGAGI. The CDR3 DNA is TGTGCCAGCAGTTACTCTAGTAAGGGAGTTGCCTATGGCTACACCTTC. It translates to CASSYSSKGVAYGYTF.

About this clone: This sample also contains other DNA sequences that code for the same CDR3. The chain recombines TRBV7-2 with TRBJ2-3; D is unresolved. Germline-derived CDR1 and CDR2 are SGHTA and FQGNSA. The V gene lost 4 bases and the J gene lost 3 bases, with 5 bases spanning the gap. The CDR3 is made up of 12 amino acids. The CDR3 coding sequence is TGTGCCAGCAGCTCTTTTACAGATACGCAGTATTTT. Translated, it gives CASSSFTDTQYF.

The CDR3 nucleotides read TGTGCCAGCGCAGGGACAGGGTATAATTCACCCCTCCACTTT. As protein: CASAGTGYNSPLHF. V is TRBV18 and J is TRBJ1-6; 9 bases are shared with TRBD1. This CDR3 contains 14 residues. Germline V gives CDR1 KGHSH, CDR2 LQKENI. V trimming: 8 bases; J trimming: 4 bases; junction bases outside the gene matches: 3.

This chain links TRBV4-3 with TRBJ1-4, with D possibly matching TRBD1 (5 bases). CDR1 is LGHNA, CDR2 YSLEER, per germline. The V and J ends lost 0 bases and 6 bases respectively, with 14 bases between them. The CDR3 covers 16 residues. DNA for the CDR3: TGCGCCAGCAGCCAAGAGATAGGGACGGGGGATGAAAAACTGTTTTTT. Translating it yields CASSQEIGTGDEKLFF.

The chain joins TRBV7-9 to TRBJ2-7; 9 bases line up with TRBD1. The CDR3 loop spans 17 amino acids. The trim removed 6 bases at V and 5 bases at J, leaving 17 bases unmatched. Germline assignment: CDR1 SEHNR and CDR2 FQNEAQ (reference sequence). CDR3: CASSPGTGRPRENEQYF. The CDR3 coding sequence is TGTGCCAGCAGTCCCGGGACAGGGAGACCGAGGGAAAACGAGCAGTACTTC.

The chain employs TRBV12-5 and TRBJ1-1; 7 bases line up with TRBD1. CDR1 is LGHNT, CDR2 FRNRAP, per germline. V gave up 2 bases and J gave up 0 bases; unmatched junction bases: 6. The CDR3 consists of 16 residues. CDR3 coding DNA: TGTGCTAGTGGTTTGTACAGGGGATTCATGAACACTGAAGCTTTCTTT. Protein product: CASGLYRGFMNTEAFF.